Below, one T cell receptor (beta chain) is given with its context. This clonotype has just a few counts. Its antigen is still unknown. Per-nucleotide qualities are absent, and no much larger clonotype sits a single base away. Clipping removes 8 bases from V and 5 bases from J, with 5 as the unmatched junction base count. Taken from the germline V gene, the CDR1 and CDR2 loops are ENHRY and SYGVKD. Inclusive of the bounding cysteine and phenylalanine, the CDR3 is 14 residues long. Only the CDR3 part of the read is kept: 42 bases, read in frame from the first base. This sample stems from a study of response to subunit inactivated influenza vaccine (dated by TCRdb to 2017 to 2018). About the full investigation: To follow how T cells responded to a trivalent subunit inactivated influenza vaccine, the researchers relied on deep quantitative profiling of the T cell receptor repertoire. General study outcomes and caveats: The authors suggested that each seasonal influenza vaccination may recruit only a limited number of new T cells.

Library generation was performed with RT-PCR. Instrument used: Illumina HiSeq 2500. Using fastp trimming at Q25 and MiXCR clonotype assembly, TCRdb reanalyzed the public sequencing data and kept in-frame beta chains. Every CDR3 protein is listed once, alongside the most common genes and DNA of its rows. This sample is represented by about 520,000 distinct CDR3 sequences; 25% of them were singletons. Together, the top ten hold under 2.5% of the sample. This receptor was taken from a man aged 50 to 59 who received an inactivated influenza vaccine. Donor details come from another sample of the same person, matched by shared clones. The rearrangement combines TRBV10-3 with TRBJ2-2, with TRBD1 identical over 10 junction bases. The material was CD4+ T cells sorted from PBMCs, obtained more than 4 days after vaccination. The CDR3: CAIGTGVGTGELFF. In nucleotides, the sequence is TGTGCCATCGGGACAGGGGTTGGAACCGGGGAGCTGTTTTTT.